This T cell receptor beta chain emerged from a study of cytomegalovirus exposure and HLA in healthy donors (dated by TCRdb to the late 2010s). Study-level background: The roughly 670 repertoires of the first cohort and the 120 or so validation repertoires were produced on the same platform, according to a later analysis. The study combined high-throughput TCR immunosequencing, statistical association of individual TCRs with disease status, and machine learning to predict cytomegalovirus infection status. In addition to the first cohort of roughly 670 subjects, a separate validation cohort of approximately 120 different subjects was used. The aim of the study was to test whether cataloging public T cell receptors could identify signatures of past pathogen exposure. Paper-wide results and their limitations: In the study, around 150 TCR beta chains were listed as associated with cytomegalovirus. Across donors, most TCR sequences were observed very rarely, whereas some public TCRs were present in many individuals. The classifier was reported to diagnose cytomegalovirus status with high specificity and sensitivity in both the original and validation cohorts. All 110 or so repertoires were used to score co-occurrence in the validation cohort in a later analysis, because that analysis had no HLA typing for the cohort. The authors suggested that the approach could potentially be generalized to other disease states and immunological phenotypes. In vitro tests confirmed that a few of the cytomegalovirus-associated TCR beta chains recognize cytomegalovirus antigens. Subsequent analysis determined that TCRs grouped into clusters in the first cohort also showed a tendency toward co-occurrence across the roughly 110 validation repertoires, and about 93% of cluster scores exceeded 0.

Libraries were built with the immunoSEQ multiplex PCR assay. In the original analysis: A statistical classification framework was built for diagnosing cytomegalovirus status from the catalog of TCR beta chain sequences. The source is immuneACCESS, and TCRdb retained only in-frame sequences with V and J called. Part of the clones is not carried over; for the studies checked, unresolved V genes explain less than half of this, and the remainder is unexplained. Clone size and the V and J calls come from that table; the DNA yielded D and trimming. This sample comprises 150,000 to 200,000 clones, roughly 86% of them detected only once. The biggest ten clones account for roughly 3% of the sample. The donors belonged to the validation cohort of under 150 subjects, which was separate from the roughly 700-subject first cohort. Inclusive of the bounding cysteine and phenylalanine, the CDR3 is 15 residues long. The sequence is cut down to CDR3 DNA, 45 bases in frame from base 1. Trimming takes 4 bases off V and 0 bases off J; junction bases not matched to a gene: 3. For CDR1 and CDR2, the germline V gene lists SGHAT and FQNNGV.

About this clone: Its antigen remains undetermined. No base qualities exist here, and no much larger clone lies one base off it.

Recombination linked TRBV11-2 to TRBJ2-3; TRBD2 matches 8 bases in the middle. This receptor was obtained from a man aged 18 to 35 in good health and CMV-seropositive. The material sequenced was PBMCs. The CDR3 has the sequence CASSSRGGSTDTQYF. The nucleotide sequence is TGTGCCAGCAGCTCACGGGGGGGCAGCACAGATACGCAGTATTTT.